Below, one T cell receptor beta chain is given with its context. The antigen remains unidentified. This record comes from a study of graft-versus-host responses after intestinal transplantation. Study in general: Multivisceral, liver-intestinal, or isolated intestinal transplants were received by the recipients. Anti-thymocyte globulin induction, then tacrolimus and steroids for about three years, went to all recipients. Study results and limitations: Early post-transplant HvG declines tracked with peak circulating GvH clone levels. GvH clones were identified in recipient marrow, with some first appearing in ileum or blood.

Per the germline V gene, CDR1 is PRHDT and CDR2 is FYEKMQ (reference sequence). Trimming removed 2 bases from V and 5 bases from J, with 8 bases in between. CDR3 length: 13 residues. Only in-frame clones appear in the TCRdb table, and some are missing; sequencing was by immunoSEQ multiplex PCR. The table records around 100,000 clones, roughly 93% of them present only once. The specimen comprised unstimulated CD8+ T cells sorted from spleen or lymph node cells, sampled before intestinal transplant. The chain couples TRBV13 to TRBJ2-3; D is undetermined. The receptor's source is a human donor who received an intestinal transplant. This chain's CDR3 is CASSLYAKDTQYF. The CDR3 coding sequence is TGTGCCAGCAGCTTATATGCGAAAGATACGCAGTATTTT.